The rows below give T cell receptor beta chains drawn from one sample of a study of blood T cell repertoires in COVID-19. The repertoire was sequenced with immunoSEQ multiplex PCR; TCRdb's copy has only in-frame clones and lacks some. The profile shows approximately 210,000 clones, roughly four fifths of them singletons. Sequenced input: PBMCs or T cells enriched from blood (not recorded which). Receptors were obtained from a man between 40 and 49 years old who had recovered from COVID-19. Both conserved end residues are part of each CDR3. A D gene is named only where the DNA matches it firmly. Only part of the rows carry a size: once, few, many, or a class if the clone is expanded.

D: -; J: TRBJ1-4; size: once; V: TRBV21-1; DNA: TGTGCCAGCAGCAGTGCGAGACAGGGGCCGCAACCTAATGAAAAACTGTTTTTT; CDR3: CASSSARQGPQPNEKLFF
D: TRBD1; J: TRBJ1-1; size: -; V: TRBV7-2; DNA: TGTGCCAGCAGCTTTGGCAGGGGGCGGGGGACTGAAGCTTTCTTT; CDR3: CASSFGRGRGTEAFF
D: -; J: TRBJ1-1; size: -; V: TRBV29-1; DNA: TGCAGCGTTGAGGGGGCGGCAGGGAAGGGCATGAACACTGAAGCTTTCTTT; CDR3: CSVEGAAGKGMNTEAFF
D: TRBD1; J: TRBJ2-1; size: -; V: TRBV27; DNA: TGTGCCAGCAGTGCCGGGACAGGGGGGGTCTTGTGGTTCTTC; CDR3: CASSAGTGGVLWFF
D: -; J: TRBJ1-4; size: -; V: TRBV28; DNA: TGTGCCAGCAGTTCGAGGGAGGCAGGCTATGAAAAACTGTTTTTT; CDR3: CASSSREAGYEKLFF
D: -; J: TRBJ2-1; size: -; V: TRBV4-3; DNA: TGCGCCAGCAGCCAAGGTCCCGGGACATTCAATGAGCAGTTCTTC; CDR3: CASSQGPGTFNEQFF
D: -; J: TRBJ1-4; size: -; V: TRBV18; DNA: TGTGCCAGCTCCCTAAATGAAAAACTGTTTTTT; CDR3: CASSLNEKLFF
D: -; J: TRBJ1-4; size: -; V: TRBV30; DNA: TGTGCCTGGAGTGTTGACAATGGGGAAAAACTGTTTTTT; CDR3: CAWSVDNGEKLFF
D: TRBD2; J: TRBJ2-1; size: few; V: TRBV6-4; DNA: TGTGCCAGCAGTGACTCCGCGGGACTAGCGAGCAATGAGCAGTTCTTC; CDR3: CASSDSAGLASNEQFF
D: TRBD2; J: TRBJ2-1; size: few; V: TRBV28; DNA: TGTGCCAGCCGGGAGGGCCTAAATGAGCAGTTCTTC; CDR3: CASREGLNEQFF
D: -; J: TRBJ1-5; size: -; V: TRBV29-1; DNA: TGCAGCGCTCGGACAGATAGCAATCAGCCCCAGCATTTT; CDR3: CSARTDSNQPQHF
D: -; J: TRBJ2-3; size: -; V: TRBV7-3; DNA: TGTGCCAGCAGCGTCCTGGGGCAGGGGGGTAGAGATACGCAGTATTTT; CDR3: CASSVLGQGGRDTQYF
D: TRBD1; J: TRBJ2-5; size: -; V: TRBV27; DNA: TGTGCCAGCAGTTTTCTGGGACAGCAAGAGACCCAGTACTTC; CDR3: CASSFLGQQETQYF
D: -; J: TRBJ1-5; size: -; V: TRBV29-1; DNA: TGCAGCGCCCGCGAAGGGGTCAATCAGCCCCAGCATTTT; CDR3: CSAREGVNQPQHF
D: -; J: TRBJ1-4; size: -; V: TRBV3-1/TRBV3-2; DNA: TGTGCCAGCAGCCAGGGGCTAGACAGGGAAAAACTGTTTTTT; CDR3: CASSQGLDREKLFF
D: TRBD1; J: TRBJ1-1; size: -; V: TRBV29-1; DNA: TGCAGCGTCGAGGGACAGATGAACACTGAAGCTTTCTTT; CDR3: CSVEGQMNTEAFF
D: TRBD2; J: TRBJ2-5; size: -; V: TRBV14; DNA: TGTGCCAGCAGCCAAGCAGCGGGGTTGCGGGAGACCCAGTACTTC; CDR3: CASSQAAGLRETQYF
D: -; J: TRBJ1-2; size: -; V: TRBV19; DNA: TGTGCCAGTAGTCCTGGACACCTTACCTTC; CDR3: CASSPGHLTF
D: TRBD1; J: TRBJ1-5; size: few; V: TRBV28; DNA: TGTGCCAGCAAATCGGGACAGGGGAGAAGTCAGCCCCAGCATTTT; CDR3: CASKSGQGRSQPQHF
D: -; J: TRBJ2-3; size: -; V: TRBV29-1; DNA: TGCAGCGTTGAGAGTACAGATACGCAGTATTTT; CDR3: CSVESTDTQYF
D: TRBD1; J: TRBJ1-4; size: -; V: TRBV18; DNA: TGTGCCAGCTCACGGGGGACAGAGAATGAAAAACTGTTTTTT; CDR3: CASSRGTENEKLFF
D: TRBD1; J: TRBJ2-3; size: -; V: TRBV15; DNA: TGTGCCACACAACCAGGGGGCAATGCAGATACGCAGTATTTT; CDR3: CATQPGGNADTQYF
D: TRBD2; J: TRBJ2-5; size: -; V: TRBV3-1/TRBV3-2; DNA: TGTGCCAGCAGCCAAGTCTTGTCTAGCGTGGGGGGGGAGACCCAGTACTTC; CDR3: CASSQVLSSVGGETQYF
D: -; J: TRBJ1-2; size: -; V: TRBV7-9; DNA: TGTGCCAGCAGCTTAGGGGCAGCTTCGGACTATGGCTACACCTTC; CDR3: CASSLGAASDYGYTF
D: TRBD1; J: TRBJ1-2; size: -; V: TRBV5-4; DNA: TGTGCCAGCAGCTTGGTCCGGACAGGGGAAGACTACACCTTC; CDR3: CASSLVRTGEDYTF
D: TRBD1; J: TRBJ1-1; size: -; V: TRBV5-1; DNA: TGCGCCAGCAGCTCCCCCGACAGGGCGAACACTGAAGCTTTCTTT; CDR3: CASSSPDRANTEAFF
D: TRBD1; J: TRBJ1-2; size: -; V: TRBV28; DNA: TGTGCCAGCAGACAGGGGCCCTACTATGGCTACACCTTC; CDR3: CASRQGPYYGYTF
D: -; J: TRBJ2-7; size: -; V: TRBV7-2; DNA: TGTGCCAGCAGCCCCAGATGGGGGCAGGGCACCTACGAGCAGTACTTC; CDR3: CASSPRWGQGTYEQYF
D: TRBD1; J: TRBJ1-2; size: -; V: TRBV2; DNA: TGTGCCAGCAGTGTTATACAGGGGAATAACTATGGCTACACCTTC; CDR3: CASSVIQGNNYGYTF
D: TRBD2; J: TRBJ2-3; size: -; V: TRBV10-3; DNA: TGTGCCACCGGACTAGCGGGAGGATGGACGCAGTATTTT; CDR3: CATGLAGGWTQYF
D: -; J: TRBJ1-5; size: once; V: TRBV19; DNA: TGTGCCAGTAGTATTTCAGGGAATCAGCCCCAGCATTTT; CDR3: CASSISGNQPQHF
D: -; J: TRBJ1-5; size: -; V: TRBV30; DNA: TGTGCCTGGAAGGCTTCAGGGCAGCCCCAGCATTTT; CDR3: CAWKASGQPQHF
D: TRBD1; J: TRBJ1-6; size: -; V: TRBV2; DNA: TGTGCCAGCAGTGAACAGGGGGCCGGCGATTCACCCCTCCACTTT; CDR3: CASSEQGAGDSPLHF
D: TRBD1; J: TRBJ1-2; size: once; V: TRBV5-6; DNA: TGTGCCAGCACCCTTGGTCAGGGGGCGAGATATGGCTACACCTTC; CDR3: CASTLGQGARYGYTF
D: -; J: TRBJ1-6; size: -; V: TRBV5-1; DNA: TGCGCCAGCAGCTTGGGTAACGGGGGGCACTCACCCCTCCACTTT; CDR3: CASSLGNGGHSPLHF
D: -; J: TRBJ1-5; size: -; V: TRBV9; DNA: TGTGCCAGCAGCGTAGCTTTCAATCAGCCCCAGCATTTT; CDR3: CASSVAFNQPQHF
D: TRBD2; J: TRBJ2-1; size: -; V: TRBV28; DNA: TGTGCCAGCATCTCAGGGGCGGGAGGGGACAATGAGCAGTTCTTC; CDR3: CASISGAGGDNEQFF
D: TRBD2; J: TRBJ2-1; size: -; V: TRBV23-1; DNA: TGCGCCAGCTCCCTTGGGTGGCTAGCGGGGCCCGAAGAATACAATGAGCAGTTCTTC; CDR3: CASSLGWLAGPEEYNEQFF
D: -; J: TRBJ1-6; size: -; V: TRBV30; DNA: TGTGCCTGGAGTGTATCGGGAGCTGTCGAAGATTCACCCCTCCACTTT; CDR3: CAWSVSGAVEDSPLHF
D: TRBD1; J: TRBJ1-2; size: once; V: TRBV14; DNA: TGTGCCAGCAGCCCTCGGACAGGGAATGGCTACACCTTC; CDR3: CASSPRTGNGYTF
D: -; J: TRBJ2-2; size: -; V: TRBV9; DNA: TGTGCCAGCAGCGGACCTTCACTAGCAGGGCTGTTTTTT; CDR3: CASSGPSLAGLFF
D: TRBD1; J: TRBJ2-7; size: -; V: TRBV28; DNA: TGTGCCAGCACCCCTCTGTGGGACAGGGTTTATGAGCAGTACTTC; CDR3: CASTPLWDRVYEQYF
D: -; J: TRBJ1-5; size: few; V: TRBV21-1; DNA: TGTGCCAGCAGCAAAGGATCAAACGGTCGATGTTTCAATAGCAATCAGCCCCAGCATTTT; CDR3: CASSKGSNGRCFNSNQPQHF
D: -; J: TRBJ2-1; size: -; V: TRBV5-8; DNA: TGTGCCAGCAGCTGGACACAGTCTAGCGTTAGGAATGAGCAGTTCTTC; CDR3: CASSWTQSSVRNEQFF
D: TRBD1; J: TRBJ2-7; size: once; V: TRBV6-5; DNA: TGTGCCAGCAGGCCCCAGGGGGCTTCCTACGAGCAGTACTTC; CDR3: CASRPQGASYEQYF
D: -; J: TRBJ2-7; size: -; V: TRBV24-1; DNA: TGTGCCACCGCCCAGGAACCTTCCTACGAGCAGTACTTC; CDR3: CATAQEPSYEQYF